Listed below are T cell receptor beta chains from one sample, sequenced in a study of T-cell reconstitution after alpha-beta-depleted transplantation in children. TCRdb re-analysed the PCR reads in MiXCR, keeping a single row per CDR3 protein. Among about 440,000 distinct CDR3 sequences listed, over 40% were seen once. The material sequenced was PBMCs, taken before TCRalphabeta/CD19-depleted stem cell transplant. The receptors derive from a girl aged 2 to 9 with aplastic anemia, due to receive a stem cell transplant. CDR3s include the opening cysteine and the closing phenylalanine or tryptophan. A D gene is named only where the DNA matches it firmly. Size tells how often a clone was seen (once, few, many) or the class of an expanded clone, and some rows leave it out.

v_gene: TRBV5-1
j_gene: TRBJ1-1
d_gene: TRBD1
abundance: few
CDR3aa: CASSLSTGGLNTEAFF
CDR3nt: TGCGCCAGCAGCTTGTCTACAGGGGGCCTGAACACTGAAGCTTTCTTT

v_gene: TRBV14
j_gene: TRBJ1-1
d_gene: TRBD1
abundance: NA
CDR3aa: CASSPDRGITEAFF
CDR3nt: TGTGCCAGCAGCCCAGACAGGGGCATCACTGAAGCTTTCTTT

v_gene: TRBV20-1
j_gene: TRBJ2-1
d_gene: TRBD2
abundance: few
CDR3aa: CSARPGGSVVYEQFF
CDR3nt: TGCAGTGCTAGACCAGGCGGGAGCGTTGTCTATGAGCAGTTCTTC

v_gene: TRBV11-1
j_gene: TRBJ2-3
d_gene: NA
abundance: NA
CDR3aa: CASSLMLGADTQYF
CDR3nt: TGTGCCAGCAGCTTAATGTTAGGAGCGGATACGCAGTATTTT

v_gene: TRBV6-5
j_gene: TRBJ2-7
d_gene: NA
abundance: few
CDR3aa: CASSSTGISYEQYF
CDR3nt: TGTGCCAGCAGTTCGACAGGCATCTCCTACGAGCAGTACTTC

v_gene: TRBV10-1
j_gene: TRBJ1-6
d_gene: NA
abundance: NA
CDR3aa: CASSLTGNSPLHF
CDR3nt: TGCGCCAGCAGCCTGACGGGGAATTCACCCCTCCACTTT

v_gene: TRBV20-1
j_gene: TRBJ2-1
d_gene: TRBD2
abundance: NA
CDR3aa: CSARESGRARNEQFF
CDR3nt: TGCAGTGCTAGAGAGAGCGGGAGGGCCCGTAATGAGCAGTTCTTC

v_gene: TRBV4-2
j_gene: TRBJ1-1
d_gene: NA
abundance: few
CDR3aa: CASSQERPRGLNTEAFF
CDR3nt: TGTGCCAGCAGCCAAGAGCGTCCGAGGGGCCTGAACACTGAAGCTTTCTTT

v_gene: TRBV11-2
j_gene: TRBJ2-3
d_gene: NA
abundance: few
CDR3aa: CASSLNGIRADTQYF
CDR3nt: TGTGCCAGCAGCTTGAACGGGATCAGGGCAGATACGCAGTATTTT

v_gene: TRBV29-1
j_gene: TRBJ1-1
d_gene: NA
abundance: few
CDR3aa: CSAEVNTEAFF
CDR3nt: TGCAGCGCGGAGGTGAACACTGAAGCTTTCTTT

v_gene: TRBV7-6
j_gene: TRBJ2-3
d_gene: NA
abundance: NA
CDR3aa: CASSPRGLPDTQYF
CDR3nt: TGTGCCAGCAGCCCCCGCGGGCTCCCAGATACGCAGTATTTT

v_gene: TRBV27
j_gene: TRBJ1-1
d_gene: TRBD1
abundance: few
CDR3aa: CASSSGVRTGGKAFF
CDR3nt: TGTGCCAGCAGTTCGGGGGTTAGGACAGGGGGAAAAGCTTTCTTT

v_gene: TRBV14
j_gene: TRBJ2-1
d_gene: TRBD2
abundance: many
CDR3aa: CASSQGLAGGVVQFF
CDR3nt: TGTGCCAGCAGCCAAGGACTAGCGGGAGGTGTAGTGCAGTTCTTC

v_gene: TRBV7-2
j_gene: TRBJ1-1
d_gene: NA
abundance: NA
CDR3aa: CASSLRQLVTGTEAFF
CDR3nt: TGTGCCAGCAGCTTAAGACAGCTAGTAACTGGCACTGAAGCTTTCTTT

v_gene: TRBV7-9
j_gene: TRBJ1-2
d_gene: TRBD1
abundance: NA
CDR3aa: CASSRTGVDGYTF
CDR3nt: TGTGCCAGCAGCAGGACAGGGGTGGATGGCTACACCTTC

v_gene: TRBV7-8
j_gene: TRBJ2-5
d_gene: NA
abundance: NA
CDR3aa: CASSPEPQQETQYF
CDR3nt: TGTGCCAGCAGCCCGGAACCTCAACAAGAGACCCAGTACTTC

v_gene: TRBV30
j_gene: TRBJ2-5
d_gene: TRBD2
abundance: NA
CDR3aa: CAWRKGYSTSGRQETQYF
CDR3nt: TGTGCCTGGAGGAAAGGGTATTCGACTAGCGGACGCCAAGAGACCCAGTACTTC

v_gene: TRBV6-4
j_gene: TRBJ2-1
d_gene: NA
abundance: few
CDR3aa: CASSEVGISGNEQFF
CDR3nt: TGTGCCAGCAGTGAGGTGGGAATTAGTGGGAATGAGCAGTTCTTC

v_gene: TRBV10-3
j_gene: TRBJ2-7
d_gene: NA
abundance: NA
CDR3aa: CAISVVDGVSSYEQYF
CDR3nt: TGTGCCATCAGTGTTGTGGATGGGGTGAGCTCCTACGAGCAGTACTTC

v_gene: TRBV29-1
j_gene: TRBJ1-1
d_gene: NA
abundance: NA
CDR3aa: CSVRGVPEAFF
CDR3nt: TGCAGCGTCCGGGGTGTGCCTGAAGCTTTCTTT

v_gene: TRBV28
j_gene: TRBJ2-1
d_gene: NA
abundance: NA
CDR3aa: CASSGVSRYNEQFF
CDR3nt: TGTGCCAGCAGTGGGGTATCCCGGTACAATGAGCAGTTCTTC

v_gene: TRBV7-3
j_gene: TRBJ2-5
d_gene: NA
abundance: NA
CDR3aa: CASSSNWGRETQYF
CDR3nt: TGTGCCAGCAGCTCCAACTGGGGCCGCGAGACCCAGTACTTC

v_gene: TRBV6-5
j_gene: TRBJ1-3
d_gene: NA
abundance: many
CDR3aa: CASRYQGGNTIYF
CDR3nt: TGTGCCAGCAGATACCAGGGGGGAAACACCATATATTTT

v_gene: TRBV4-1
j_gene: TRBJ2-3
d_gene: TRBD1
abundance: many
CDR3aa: CASSQGTGASTDTQYF
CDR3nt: TGCGCCAGCAGCCAAGGGACAGGGGCGAGCACAGATACGCAGTATTTT

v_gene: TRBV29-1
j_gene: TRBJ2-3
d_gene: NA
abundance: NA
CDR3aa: CSVDREATDTQYF
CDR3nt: TGCAGCGTTGACAGGGAGGCAACAGATACGCAGTATTTT

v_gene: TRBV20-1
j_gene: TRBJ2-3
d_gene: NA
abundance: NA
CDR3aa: CSARGRRLAGQGYTQYF
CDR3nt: TGCAGTGCTAGAGGAAGAAGGCTAGCGGGACAGGGGTATACGCAGTATTTT

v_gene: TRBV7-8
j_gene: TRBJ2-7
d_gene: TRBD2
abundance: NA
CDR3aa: CASSLDGLAGREQYF
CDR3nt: TGTGCCAGCAGCTTAGACGGACTAGCGGGGCGCGAGCAGTACTTC

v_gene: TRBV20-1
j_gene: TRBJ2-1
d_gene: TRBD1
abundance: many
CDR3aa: CSAPTGADYNEQFF
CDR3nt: TGCAGTGCGCCAACAGGGGCTGACTACAATGAGCAGTTCTTC

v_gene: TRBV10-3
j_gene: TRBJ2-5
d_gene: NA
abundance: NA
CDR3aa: CAISELTSGPRGTQYF
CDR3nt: TGTGCCATCAGTGAGCTTACGAGCGGTCCGCGGGGGACCCAGTACTTC

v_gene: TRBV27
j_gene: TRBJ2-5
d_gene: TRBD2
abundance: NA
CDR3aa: CASYNPETANSGSRETQYF
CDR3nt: TGTGCCAGCTATAATCCGGAGACAGCTAATAGCGGGAGTCGTGAGACCCAGTACTTC

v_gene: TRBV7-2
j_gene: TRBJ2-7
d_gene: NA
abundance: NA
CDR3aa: CASSSLGKGQYF
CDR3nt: TGTGCCAGCAGCTCCCTAGGGAAAGGACAGTACTTC

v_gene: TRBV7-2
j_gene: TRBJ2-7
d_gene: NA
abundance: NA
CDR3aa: CASSFIDYEQYF
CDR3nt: TGTGCCAGCAGCTTTATAGATTACGAGCAGTACTTC

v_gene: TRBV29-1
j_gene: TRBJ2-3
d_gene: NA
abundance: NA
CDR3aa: CSVVGPRGADTQYF
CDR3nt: TGCAGCGTTGTAGGACCGAGGGGGGCAGATACGCAGTATTTT

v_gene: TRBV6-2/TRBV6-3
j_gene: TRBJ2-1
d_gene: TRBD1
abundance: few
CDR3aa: CASTPRTGDNEQFF
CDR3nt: TGTGCCAGCACCCCTCGGACAGGGGACAATGAGCAGTTCTTC

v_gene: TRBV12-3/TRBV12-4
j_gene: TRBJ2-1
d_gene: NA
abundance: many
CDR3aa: CASSLQQGARNEQFF
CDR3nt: TGTGCCAGCAGTCTACAACAGGGAGCGAGAAATGAGCAGTTCTTC

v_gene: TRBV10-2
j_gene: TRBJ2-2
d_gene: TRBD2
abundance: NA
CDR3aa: CASSGSDVTSGTGELFF
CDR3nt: TGCGCCAGCAGTGGATCGGACGTCACTAGCGGCACCGGGGAGCTGTTTTTT

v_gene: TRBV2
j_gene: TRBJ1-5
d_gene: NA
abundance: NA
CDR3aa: CASSNTASGVGQPQHF
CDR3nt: TGTGCCAGCAGTAATACGGCGTCGGGGGTGGGTCAGCCCCAGCATTTT

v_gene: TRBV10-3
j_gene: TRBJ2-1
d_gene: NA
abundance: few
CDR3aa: CAISESGGSYNEQFF
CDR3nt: TGTGCCATCAGTGAGTCAGGGGGCTCCTACAATGAGCAGTTCTTC

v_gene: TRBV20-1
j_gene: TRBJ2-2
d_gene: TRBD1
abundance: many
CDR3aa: CSARPHRGIGTGELFF
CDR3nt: TGCAGTGCTAGACCCCACAGGGGAATTGGAACCGGGGAGCTGTTTTTT